The present TCR beta chain was sequenced within a study of cytomegalovirus exposure and HLA in healthy donors. Study-wide results and limits: Listed as cytomegalovirus-associated were more than 150 TCR beta chains.

This CDR3 has 15 amino acids. Looked up from germline, CDR1 is SGDLS and CDR2 is YYNGEE. Trimming took off 3 bases at V and 1 base at J, with 12 bases between the two ends. Details on this clone: Its matching antigen is unknown.

The assay was immunoSEQ multiplex PCR, and TCRdb's table has in-frame clones only and misses some. This sample has roughly 150,000 clones; about 95% occur once, and the top ten carry 0.89%. Material: PBMCs. J is TRBJ2-3 and V is TRBV9; tentative D call: TRBD1 (5 bases). This receptor was obtained from a woman under 30 in good health and CMV-seronegative. The CDR3 region has the DNA TGTGCCAGCAGCGCCCCAGGGTTGGGCACAGATACGCAGTATTTT. Encoded protein: CASSAPGLGTDTQYF.